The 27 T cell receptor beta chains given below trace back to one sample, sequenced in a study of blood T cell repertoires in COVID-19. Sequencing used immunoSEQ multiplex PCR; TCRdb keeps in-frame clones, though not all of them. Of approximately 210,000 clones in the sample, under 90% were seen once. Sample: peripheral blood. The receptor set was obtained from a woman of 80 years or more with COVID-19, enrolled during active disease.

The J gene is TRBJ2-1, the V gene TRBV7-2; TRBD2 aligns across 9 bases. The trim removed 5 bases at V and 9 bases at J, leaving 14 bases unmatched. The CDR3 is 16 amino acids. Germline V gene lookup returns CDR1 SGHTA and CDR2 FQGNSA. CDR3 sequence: CASSPPGLAVWGEQFF. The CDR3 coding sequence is TGTGCCAGCAGCCCGCCGGGACTAGCAGTATGGGGTGAGCAGTTCTTC.

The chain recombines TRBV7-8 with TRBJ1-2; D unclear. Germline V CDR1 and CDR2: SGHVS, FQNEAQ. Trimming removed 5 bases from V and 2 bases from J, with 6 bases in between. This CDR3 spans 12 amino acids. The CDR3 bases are TGTGCCAGCAGCCAACAGAACTATGGCTACACCTTC. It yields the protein CASSQQNYGYTF.

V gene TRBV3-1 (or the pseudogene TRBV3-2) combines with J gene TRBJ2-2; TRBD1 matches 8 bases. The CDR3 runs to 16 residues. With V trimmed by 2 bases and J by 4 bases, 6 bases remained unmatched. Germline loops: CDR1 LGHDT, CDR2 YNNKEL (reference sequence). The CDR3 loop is CASSQQRTGSTGELFF. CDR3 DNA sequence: TGTGCCAGCAGCCAACAGAGGACAGGGTCCACCGGGGAGCTGTTTTTT.

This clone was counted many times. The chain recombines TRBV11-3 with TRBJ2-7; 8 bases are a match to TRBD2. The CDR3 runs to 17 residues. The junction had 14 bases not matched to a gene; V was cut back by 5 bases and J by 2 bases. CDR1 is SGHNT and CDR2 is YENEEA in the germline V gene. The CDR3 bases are TGTGCCAGCAGCCGTTTACCGGGGGGGCAGCTAACCTACGAGCAGTACGTC. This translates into CASSRLPGGQLTYEQYV.

CDR3 nucleotides: TGTGCCAGCAGTCCCTTACTCGGAACAGGGGTATACAATGAGCAGTTCTTC. This gives the protein CASSPLLGTGVYNEQFF. The rearrangement links TRBV6-6 to TRBJ2-1; TRBD1 aligns across 7 bases. Germline trimming cut 5 bases from V and 4 bases from J; bases unmatched to any gene: 14. The length of the CDR3 is 17 residues. The germline V gene encodes CDR1 MNHNY and CDR2 SVGAGI (reference sequence).

In DNA form, the CDR3 reads TGTGCCAGCAGCCTGAAAAGCGGGGGGGGTTACACAGATACGCAGTATTTT. It codes for CASSLKSGGGYTDTQYF. This chain links TRBV4-2 with TRBJ2-3; 10 nucleotides agree with TRBD2. CDR3 length: 17 residues. Germline CDR1 is LGHNA and CDR2 is YNFKEQ. The V segment lost 4 bases and the J segment 2 bases; nucleotides outside the gene matches: 9.

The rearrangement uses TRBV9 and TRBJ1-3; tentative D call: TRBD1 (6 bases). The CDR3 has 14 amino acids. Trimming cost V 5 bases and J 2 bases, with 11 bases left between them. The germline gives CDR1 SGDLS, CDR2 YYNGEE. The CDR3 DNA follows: TGTGCCAGCAGAGGGACATCCCCTGGAAACACCATATATTTT. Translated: CASRGTSPGNTIYF.

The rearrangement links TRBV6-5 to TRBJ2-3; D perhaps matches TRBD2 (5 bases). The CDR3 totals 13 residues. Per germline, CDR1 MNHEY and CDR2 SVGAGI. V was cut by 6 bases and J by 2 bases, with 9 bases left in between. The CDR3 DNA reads TGTGCCAGCAGATGGACTTACACAGATACGCAGTATTTT. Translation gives CASRWTYTDTQYF.

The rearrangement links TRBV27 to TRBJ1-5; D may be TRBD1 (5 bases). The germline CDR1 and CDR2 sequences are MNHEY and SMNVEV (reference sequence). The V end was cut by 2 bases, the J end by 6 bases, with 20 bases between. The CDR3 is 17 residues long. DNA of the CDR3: TGTGCCAGCAGTTTAGTCTCGGTGGGGCAATTCGGTCAGCCCCAGCATTTT. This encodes CASSLVSVGQFGQPQHF.

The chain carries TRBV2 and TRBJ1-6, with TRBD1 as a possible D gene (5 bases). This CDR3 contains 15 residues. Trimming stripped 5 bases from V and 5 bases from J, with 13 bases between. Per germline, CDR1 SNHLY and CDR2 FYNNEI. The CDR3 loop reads CASSYQGSDNSPLHF. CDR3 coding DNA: TGTGCCAGCAGTTATCAGGGTAGTGATAATTCACCCCTCCACTTT.

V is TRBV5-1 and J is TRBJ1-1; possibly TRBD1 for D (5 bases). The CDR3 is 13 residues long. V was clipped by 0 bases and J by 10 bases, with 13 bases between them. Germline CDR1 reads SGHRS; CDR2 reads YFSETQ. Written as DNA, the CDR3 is TGCGCCAGCAGCTTGGGGCAGGGAAGCTCAGCTTTCTTT. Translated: CASSLGQGSSAFF.

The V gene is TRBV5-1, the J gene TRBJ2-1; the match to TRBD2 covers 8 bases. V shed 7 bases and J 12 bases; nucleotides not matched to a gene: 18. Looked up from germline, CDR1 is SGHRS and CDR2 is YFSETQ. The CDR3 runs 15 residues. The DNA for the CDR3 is TGCGCCAGCCGCCCCGGGACTAGTGATTCTCAACGGCAGTTCTTC. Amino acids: CASRPGTSDSQRQFF.

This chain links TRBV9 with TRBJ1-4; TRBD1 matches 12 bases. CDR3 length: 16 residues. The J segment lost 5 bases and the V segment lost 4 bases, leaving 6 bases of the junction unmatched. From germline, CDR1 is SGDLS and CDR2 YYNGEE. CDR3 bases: TGTGCCAGCAGCTCTCCGGGACAGGGGGCGAATGAAAAACTGTTTTTT. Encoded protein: CASSSPGQGANEKLFF.

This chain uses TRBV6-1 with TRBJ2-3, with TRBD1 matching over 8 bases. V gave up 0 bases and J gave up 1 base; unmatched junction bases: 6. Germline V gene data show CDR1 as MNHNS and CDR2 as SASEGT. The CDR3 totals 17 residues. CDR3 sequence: CASSEAGLTGGTDTQYF. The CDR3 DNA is TGTGCCAGCAGTGAAGCCGGGTTGACAGGGGGCACAGATACGCAGTATTTT.

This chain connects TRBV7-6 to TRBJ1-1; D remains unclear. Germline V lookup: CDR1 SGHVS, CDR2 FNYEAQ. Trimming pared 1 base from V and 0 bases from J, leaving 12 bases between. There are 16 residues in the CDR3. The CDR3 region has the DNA TGTGCCAGCAGCTTAGGCCAACTAGGCTTGAACACTGAAGCTTTCTTT. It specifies CASSLGQLGLNTEAFF.

The CDR3 reads CASSLFAGGLNEQFF. DNA of the CDR3: TGCGCCAGCAGCTTGTTTGCGGGGGGGCTCAATGAGCAGTTCTTC. This chain connects TRBV5-1 to TRBJ2-1, with TRBD2 matching 9 bases. The CDR3 spans 15 residues. Germline V gives CDR1 SGHRS, CDR2 YFSETQ. V shed 1 base, J shed 6 bases, and the junction held 5 bases outside the gene matches.

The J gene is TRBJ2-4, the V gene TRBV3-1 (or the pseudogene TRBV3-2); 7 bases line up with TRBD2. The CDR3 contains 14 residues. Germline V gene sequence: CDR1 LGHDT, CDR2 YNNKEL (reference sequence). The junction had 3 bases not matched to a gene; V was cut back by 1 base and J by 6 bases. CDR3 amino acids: CASSQGGGGNIQYF. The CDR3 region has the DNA TGTGCCAGCAGCCAAGGGGGGGGAGGAAACATTCAGTACTTC.

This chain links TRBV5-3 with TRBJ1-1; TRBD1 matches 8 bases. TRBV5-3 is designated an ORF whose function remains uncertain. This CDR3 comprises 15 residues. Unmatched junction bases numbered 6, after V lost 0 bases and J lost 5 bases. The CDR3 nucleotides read TGTGCCAGAAGCTTGGCAGGGGGCCCCCTTACTGAAGCTTTCTTT. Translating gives CARSLAGGPLTEAFF.

CDR3 loop: CASSLEGLAAPNTGELFF. In nucleotides, the CDR3 is TGTGCCAGCAGCTTAGAGGGACTAGCGGCCCCAAACACCGGGGAGCTGTTTTTT. This rearrangement joins TRBV7-6 to TRBJ2-2; 11 bases agree with TRBD2. Trimming took 1 base from V and 2 from J; bases not matched to a gene: 6. This CDR3 region has 18 residues. Germline CDR1 SGHVS, CDR2 FNYEAQ.

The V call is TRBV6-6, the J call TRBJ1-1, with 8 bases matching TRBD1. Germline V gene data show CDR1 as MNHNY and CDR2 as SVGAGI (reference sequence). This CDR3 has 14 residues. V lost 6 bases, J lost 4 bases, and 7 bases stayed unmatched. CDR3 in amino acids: CASRGQGTSTEAFF. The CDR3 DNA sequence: TGTGCCAGCAGAGGACAGGGAACGAGCACTGAAGCTTTCTTT.

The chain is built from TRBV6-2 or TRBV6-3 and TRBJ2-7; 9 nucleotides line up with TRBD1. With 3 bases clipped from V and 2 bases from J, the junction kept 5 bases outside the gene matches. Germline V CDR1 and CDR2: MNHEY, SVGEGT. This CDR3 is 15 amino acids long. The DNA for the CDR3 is TGTGCCAGCAGTTATTCGACAGGGGGGACCTACGAGCAGTACTTC. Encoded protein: CASSYSTGGTYEQYF.

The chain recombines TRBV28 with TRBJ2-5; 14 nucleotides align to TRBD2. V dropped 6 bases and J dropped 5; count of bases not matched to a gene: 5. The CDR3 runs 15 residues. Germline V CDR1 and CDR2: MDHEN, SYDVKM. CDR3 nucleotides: TGTGCCAGCAGACTCGGACTAGCGGGGGGTGAGACCCAGTACTTC. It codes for CASRLGLAGGETQYF. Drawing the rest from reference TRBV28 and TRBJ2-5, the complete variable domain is DVKVTQSSRYLVKRTGEKVFLECVQDMDHENMFWYRQDPGLGLRLIYFSYDVKMKEKGDIPEGYSVSREKKERFSLILESASTNQTSMYLCASRLGLAGGETQYFGPGTRLLVL.

CDR3 DNA: TGTGCCAGCAGCTTACAGGGGCGGGCCCCCGAAGCTTTCTTT. This encodes CASSLQGRAPEAFF. The chain is built from TRBV7-9 and TRBJ1-1, with D possibly TRBD1 on 6 matching bases. V lost 2 bases and J 8 bases, leaving 15 bases between the germline ends. Germline V gives CDR1 SEHNR, CDR2 FQNEAQ (reference sequence). CDR3 length: 14 amino acids.

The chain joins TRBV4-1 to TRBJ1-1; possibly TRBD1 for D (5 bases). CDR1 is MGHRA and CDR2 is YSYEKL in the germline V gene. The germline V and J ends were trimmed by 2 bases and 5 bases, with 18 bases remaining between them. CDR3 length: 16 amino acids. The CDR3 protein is CASSQPGGVGGTEAFF. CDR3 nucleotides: TGCGCCAGCAGCCAACCCGGAGGGGTCGGGGGGACTGAAGCTTTCTTT.

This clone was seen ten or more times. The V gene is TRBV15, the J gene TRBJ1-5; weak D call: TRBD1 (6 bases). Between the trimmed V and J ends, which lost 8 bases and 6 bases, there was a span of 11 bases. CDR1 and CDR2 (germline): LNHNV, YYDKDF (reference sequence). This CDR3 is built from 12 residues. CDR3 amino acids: CATSGVGQPQHF. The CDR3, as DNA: TGTGCCACCTCAGGGGTTGGTCAGCCCCAGCATTTT.

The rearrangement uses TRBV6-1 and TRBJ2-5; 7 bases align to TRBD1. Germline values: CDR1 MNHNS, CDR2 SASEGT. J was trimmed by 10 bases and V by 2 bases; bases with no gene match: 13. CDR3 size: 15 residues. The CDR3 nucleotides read TGTGCCAGCAGTGAAAAAACACAGGGGCTCGGGGACCAGTACTTC. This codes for CASSEKTQGLGDQYF.

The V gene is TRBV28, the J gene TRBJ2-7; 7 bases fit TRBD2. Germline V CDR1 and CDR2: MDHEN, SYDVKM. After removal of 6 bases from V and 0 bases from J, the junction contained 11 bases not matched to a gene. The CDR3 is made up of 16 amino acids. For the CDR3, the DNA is TGTGCCAGCAGGACCCAAGGGCTAGCGGACTCCTACGAGCAGTACTTC. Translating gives CASRTQGLADSYEQYF.